This TCR beta chain is drawn from a study of a mutant IDH1 vaccine in newly diagnosed glioma. The wider study: Vaccine administration was initiated 4-6 weeks following radiotherapy alone, or with temozolomide cycles.

A note on this clone: Its antigen is undetermined.

Time point indicated: week 5, during vaccination. Each dose delivered 300 ug of mutant IDH1 20-mer peptide subcutaneously with imiquimod. The CDR3 has 15 amino acids. The junction had 6 bases not matched to a gene; V was cut back by 3 bases and J by 5 bases. The germline V gene has CDR1 SGDLS and CDR2 YYNGEE. Using immunoSEQ multiplex PCR, the repertoire was profiled, and TCRdb retains in-frame clones only, with some absent. The table lists 49,000 or so clones, 78% of them singletons. The source material was PBMCs, sampled from a glioma patient whose treatment included an IDH1 peptide vaccine. The clonotype originates from a woman between 35 and 50 years old with glioma. The genes are TRBV9 and TRBJ1-5, with 9 bases matching TRBD1. Written as DNA, the CDR3 is TGTGCCAGCAGCGCCGGGACAGGGTTTGATCAGCCCCAGCATTTT. Residues: CASSAGTGFDQPQHF.